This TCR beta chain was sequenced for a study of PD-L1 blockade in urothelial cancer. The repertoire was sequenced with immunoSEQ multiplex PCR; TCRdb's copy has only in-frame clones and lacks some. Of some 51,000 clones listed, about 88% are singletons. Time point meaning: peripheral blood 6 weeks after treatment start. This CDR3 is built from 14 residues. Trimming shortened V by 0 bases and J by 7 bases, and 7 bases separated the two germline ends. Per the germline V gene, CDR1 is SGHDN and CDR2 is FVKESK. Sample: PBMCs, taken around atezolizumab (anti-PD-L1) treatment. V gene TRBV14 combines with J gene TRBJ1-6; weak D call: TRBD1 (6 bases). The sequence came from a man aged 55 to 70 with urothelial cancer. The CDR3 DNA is TGTGCCAGCAGCCAAGATCAGGGGAATTCACCCCTCCACTTT. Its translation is CASSQDQGNSPLHF.